These 29 T cell receptor beta chains originate from one sample sequenced in a study of T cell changes during pregnancy in multiple sclerosis. Profiling relied on immunoSEQ multiplex PCR, and the TCRdb table lists in-frame clones only, not all of them. The repertoire includes some 22,000 clones, about 84% of them detected once, and approximately 7.6% sits in the top ten. Sequenced material: CD8+ T cells from peripheral blood mononuclear cells, taken before pregnancy. Source of these receptors: a female donor with multiple sclerosis, enrolled in a pregnancy study.

The CDR3 DNA sequence: TGTGCCAGCATCCTACTAGCGGGAGAACGTTATACGCAGTATTTT. Amino acids: CASILLAGERYTQYF. The V call is TRBV27, the J call TRBJ2-3; 11 bases fit TRBD2. The CDR3 sequence is 15 residues long. J lost 7 bases, V lost 7 bases, and 10 bases had no gene match. Germline V lookup: CDR1 MNHEY, CDR2 SMNVEV (reference sequence).

The V and J genes are TRBV5-1 and TRBJ2-7; 14 nucleotides line up with TRBD2. Germline values: CDR1 SGHRS, CDR2 YFSETQ. Trimming at V came to 2 bases and at J to 4 bases, leaving 17 bases not matched to a gene. This CDR3 comprises 20 residues. The CDR3 DNA sequence: TGCGCCAGCAGCTTTATGGGACAGGGACTAGCGGGAGAAAGGAGGTACGAGCAGTACTTC. This translates into CASSFMGQGLAGERRYEQYF.

The table lists this clone with a few counts. The chain combines TRBV30 with TRBJ2-5; 8 bases map to TRBD1. CDR1 is GTSNPN, CDR2 SVGIG, per germline (reference sequence). This CDR3 is built from 12 residues. V shed 7 bases and J 1 base; nucleotides not matched to a gene: 2. CDR3 residues: CASQGAQETQYF. CDR3 sequence (DNA): TGTGCCTCGCAGGGGGCCCAAGAGACCCAGTACTTC. Full variable domain (remainder filled in from reference TRBV30 and TRBJ2-5): SQTIHQWPATLVQPVGSPLSLECTVEGTSNPNLYWYRQAAGRGLQLLFYSVGIGQISSEVPQNLSASRPQDRQFILSSKKLLLSDSGFYLCASQGAQETQYFGPGTRLLVL.

The rearrangement uses TRBV5-1 and TRBJ2-7; 9 bases are a match to TRBD1. The CDR3 covers 15 residues. Germline values: CDR1 SGHRS, CDR2 YFSETQ. V shed 5 bases, J shed 3 bases, and the junction held 9 bases outside the gene matches. As DNA, the CDR3 is TGCGCCAGCAGATTTACTGACAGGGGGGTCTACGAGCAGTACTTC. The encoded protein is CASRFTDRGVYEQYF.

J is TRBJ2-7 and V is TRBV4-1; tentative D call: TRBD1 (5 bases). Trimming removed 1 base from V and 2 bases from J, with 15 bases in between. Germline CDR1 is MGHRA and CDR2 is YSYEKL. The CDR3 is 16 residues long. The CDR3 DNA follows: TGCGCCAGCAGCCAAGGGGCAACAGGCAGTACCTACGAGCAGTACTTC. Translated, it gives CASSQGATGSTYEQYF.

V gene TRBV7-2 combines with J gene TRBJ1-1, with 8 bases matching TRBD1. V dropped 5 bases and J dropped 7; count of bases not matched to a gene: 3. Germline assignment: CDR1 SGHTA and CDR2 FQGNSA. The CDR3 length is 12 residues. CDR3 region: CASSIGTGEAFF. The CDR3 DNA sequence: TGTGCCAGCAGCATCGGGACAGGTGAAGCTTTCTTT.

The chain joins TRBV2 to TRBJ2-7; a possible D gene is TRBD2 (6 bases). The CDR3 is made up of 16 amino acids. CDR1 is SNHLY and CDR2 is FYNNEI in the germline V gene. The germline V and J ends were trimmed by 2 bases and 3 bases, with 17 bases remaining between them. DNA of the CDR3: TGTGCCAGCAGTGAACCACATTTGGCGGGAAACTACGAGCAGTACTTC. Translation gives CASSEPHLAGNYEQYF. The variable domain in full, with the rest retrieved from reference TRBV2 and TRBJ2-7, is EPEVTQTPSHQVTQMGQEVILRCVPISNHLYFYWYRQILGQKVEFLVSFYNNEISEKSEIFDDQFSVERPDGSNFTLKIRSTKLEDSAMYFCASSEPHLAGNYEQYFGPGTRLTVT.

CDR3 in amino acids: CASSPKTSGGRHRYFGELFF. DNA for the CDR3: TGTGCCAGCTCACCGAAGACTAGCGGAGGCAGACATAGGTATTTCGGGGAGCTGTTTTTT. The chain recombines TRBV18 with TRBJ2-2; 9 positions match TRBD2. Germline CDR1 is KGHSH and CDR2 is LQKENI. The CDR3 loop spans 20 amino acids. V gave up 3 bases and J gave up 7 bases; unmatched junction bases: 21.

This clone has just one count. The chain uses TRBV25-1 and TRBJ2-1, with 9 bases identical to TRBD1. After removal of 3 bases from V and 6 bases from J, the junction contained 6 bases not matched to a gene. This CDR3 spans 15 amino acids. CDR1 MGHDK and CDR2 SYGVNS come from the germline V gene. Written as DNA, the CDR3 is TGTGCCAGCAGTGACGGGGGACAGGGTTTCAATGAGCAGTTCTTC. It encodes CASSDGGQGFNEQFF. Full variable domain (rest looked up from reference TRBV25-1 and TRBJ2-1): EADIYQTPRYLVIGTGKKITLECSQTMGHDKMYWYQQDPGMELHLIHYSYGVNSTEKGDLSSESTVSRIRTEHFPLTLESARPSHTSQYLCASSDGGQGFNEQFFGPGTRLTVL.

This clone was detected a few times. V usage is TRBV10-3 and J usage is TRBJ2-7, with 7 bases identical to TRBD2. The germline CDR1 and CDR2 sequences are ENHRY and SYGVKD. V was clipped by 10 bases and J by 6 bases; unmatched bases: 9. The CDR3 runs to 12 residues. This CDR3 reads CATGTGGLEQYF. Here the CDR3 DNA reads TGTGCCACCGGGACGGGAGGCCTCGAGCAGTACTTC.

This chain uses TRBV28 with TRBJ2-7; 9 positions match TRBD1. The J segment lost 4 bases and the V segment lost 6 bases, leaving 10 bases of the junction unmatched. The CDR3 covers 15 residues. CDR1 is MDHEN and CDR2 is SYDVKM in the germline V gene. This CDR3 is CASRSSGTGPYEQYF. For the CDR3, the DNA is TGTGCCAGCAGATCCTCCGGGACAGGGCCTTACGAGCAGTACTTC.

The chain has TRBV6-1 and TRBJ2-7; tentative D call: TRBD1 (6 bases). There are 17 residues in the CDR3. The germline CDR1 and CDR2 sequences are MNHNS and SASEGT. V was trimmed by 0 bases and J by 1 base, leaving 16 bases between them. The CDR3 sequence: CASSEANRVVGSYEQYF. CDR3 bases: TGTGCCAGCAGTGAAGCCAACAGGGTTGTGGGGTCCTACGAGCAGTACTTC.

The CDR3 DNA follows: TGTGCCAGCAGGAGGACAGGGGAGACAGATACGCAGTATTTT. Translated, it gives CASRRTGETDTQYF. The chain uses TRBV5-5 and TRBJ2-3, with 9 positions matching TRBD1. Germline assignment: CDR1 SGHKS and CDR2 YYEKEE (reference sequence). V dropped 5 bases and J dropped 3; count of bases not matched to a gene: 4. The CDR3 runs to 14 residues.

The chain carries TRBV2 and TRBJ2-4, with 8 bases matching TRBD2. Losses at the gene ends were 6 bases for V and 6 bases for J; bases not matched to a gene: 7. This CDR3 contains 14 residues. Germline V gives CDR1 SNHLY, CDR2 FYNNEI. The CDR3 DNA sequence: TGTGCCAGCAGCGGACTAGCCCTGGGAAACATTCAGTACTTC. It translates to CASSGLALGNIQYF.

This chain links TRBV19 with TRBJ2-7; 7 bases are a match to TRBD2. Losses at the gene ends were 3 bases for V and 4 bases for J; bases not matched to a gene: 12. The CDR3 runs to 16 residues. Germline CDR1 and CDR2: LNHDA and SQIVND (reference sequence). The CDR3 loop reads CASSIRLAITTYEQYF. The CDR3 coding sequence is TGTGCCAGTAGTATCCGACTAGCAATAACCACTTACGAGCAGTACTTC.

This chain joins TRBV29-1 and TRBJ1-1, with a weak D call TRBD1 (5 bases). V lost 6 bases to trimming and J lost 1 base, with 12 bases between them. The CDR3 spans 13 residues. CDR1 and CDR2 from the germline V gene are SQVTM and ANQGSEA. The chain's CDR3 is CSVCRTPNTEAFF. The CDR3 DNA follows: TGCAGCGTCTGCAGGACACCGAACACTGAAGCTTTCTTT.

This clone is a singleton in its sample. J is TRBJ2-1 and V is TRBV27, with TRBD1 matching 8 bases. This CDR3 has 14 residues. Looked up from germline, CDR1 is MNHEY and CDR2 is SMNVEV (reference sequence). Trimming at V came to 7 bases and at J to 2 bases, leaving 4 bases not matched to a gene. The chain's CDR3 is CASTSQGAYNEQFF. The CDR3 DNA follows: TGTGCCAGCACCTCACAGGGGGCCTACAATGAGCAGTTCTTC.

The chain joins TRBV27 to TRBJ1-6; D gene unclear. Germline values: CDR1 MNHEY, CDR2 SMNVEV (reference sequence). The V end lost 4 bases, the J end lost 7 bases, and 2 bases lay between the germline ends. The CDR3 sequence is 11 residues long. In nucleotides, the CDR3 is TGTGCCAGCAGTTCGAATTCACCCCTCCACTTT. It is translated as CASSSNSPLHF.

There are many counts of this clone. The V gene is TRBV2, the J gene TRBJ1-2, with TRBD1 identical over 7 bases. The CDR3 has 16 residues. Germline V CDR1 and CDR2: SNHLY, FYNNEI. V was clipped by 3 bases and J by 4 bases; unmatched bases: 11. Here the CDR3 reads CASSELNRDSAYGYTF. DNA of the CDR3: TGTGCCAGCAGTGAGCTCAACCGGGACAGCGCCTATGGCTACACCTTC.

Written as DNA, the CDR3 is TGCGCCAGCAGCTCGGAACAGGGATCTAACTATGGCTACACCTTC. It specifies CASSSEQGSNYGYTF. The chain couples TRBV5-1 to TRBJ1-2; tentative D call: TRBD1 (6 bases). Germline loops: CDR1 SGHRS, CDR2 YFSETQ. The ends were cut back, 3 bases at V and 0 bases at J, with 12 bases in the middle. The CDR3 is 15 amino acids. Filled out from reference TRBV5-1 and TRBJ1-2, the complete variable domain reads KAGVTQTPRYLIKTRGQQVTLSCSPISGHRSVSWYQQTPGQGLQFLFEYFSETQRNKGNFPGRFSGRQFSNSRSEMNVSTLELGDSALYLCASSSEQGSNYGYTFGSGTRLTVV.

The V gene is TRBV28, the J gene TRBJ1-5, with D possibly being TRBD1 (6 bases). Trimming stripped 2 bases from V and 7 bases from J, with 12 bases between. Germline loops: CDR1 MDHEN, CDR2 SYDVKM. The CDR3 totals 14 residues. CDR3 in amino acids: CASSLKGVLQPQHF. DNA of the CDR3: TGTGCCAGCAGTTTAAAGGGGGTCTTACAGCCCCAGCATTTT.

This rearrangement joins TRBV27 to TRBJ2-5; 9 bases match TRBD2. With 4 bases clipped from V and 4 bases from J, the junction kept 10 bases outside the gene matches. The germline V gene has CDR1 MNHEY and CDR2 SMNVEV (reference sequence). This CDR3 has 16 amino acids. The CDR3 region has the DNA TGTGCCAGCAGTTCGTTAGGTATAGCGGGAGTAGAGACCCAGTACTTC. It specifies CASSSLGIAGVETQYF.

This clone appeared a few times. This chain uses TRBV4-1 with TRBJ2-1, with D unclear. The CDR3 loop spans 12 amino acids. Germline lookup yields CDR1 MGHRA and CDR2 YSYEKL. V lost 0 bases and J 8 bases, leaving 5 bases between the germline ends. CDR3 bases: TGCGCCAGCAGCCAAGATTTCGATGAGCAGTTCTTC. It yields the protein CASSQDFDEQFF.

This clone was seen more than once but under ten times. The chain is built from TRBV6-1 and TRBJ2-7; TRBD2 agrees at 8 bases. This CDR3 has 15 amino acids. V trimming: 2 bases; J trimming: 5 bases; junction bases outside the gene matches: 8. Germline loops: CDR1 MNHNS, CDR2 SASEGT. CDR3: CASSEIGSGGDEQYF. CDR3 nucleotides: TGTGCCAGCAGTGAAATCGGATCGGGAGGGGACGAGCAGTACTTC.

The chain recombines TRBV7-9 with TRBJ2-3; no clear D. Germline CDR1 and CDR2: SEHNR and FQNEAQ (reference sequence). The CDR3 runs 16 residues. Trimming removed 5 bases at V and 3 bases at J, with 18 bases between. As DNA, the CDR3 is TGTGCCAGCAGCCCACCCCAGAGCGACCTAACAGATACGCAGTATTTT. Its translation is CASSPPQSDLTDTQYF.

In its sample, this clone was seen a few times. The chain joins TRBV15 to TRBJ2-7, with a tentative D call TRBD2 (5 bases). Between the trimmed V and J ends, which lost 0 bases and 6 bases, there was a span of 18 bases. The CDR3 length is 16 residues. CDR1 and CDR2 (germline): LNHNV, YYDKDF (reference sequence). Here the CDR3 reads CATSRDRVRAPFEQYF. The CDR3 DNA reads TGTGCCACCAGCAGAGATCGGGTGAGGGCCCCGTTCGAGCAGTACTTC.

The rearrangement uses TRBV5-1 and TRBJ2-5; D unclear. The V gene lost 4 bases and the J gene lost 4 bases, with 17 bases spanning the gap. CDR3 size: 15 residues. Germline V CDR1 and CDR2: SGHRS, YFSETQ. The CDR3: CASSPLPRSVETQYF. CDR3 nucleotide sequence: TGCGCCAGCAGCCCACTCCCTCGATCGGTAGAGACCCAGTACTTC.

The chain carries TRBV6-6 and TRBJ1-1; 10 bases are a match to TRBD1. Looked up from germline, CDR1 is MNHNY and CDR2 is SVGAGI (reference sequence). This CDR3 has 14 amino acids. With 5 bases clipped from V and 4 bases from J, the junction kept 4 bases outside the gene matches. CDR3 sequence reads: CASSRRDRGTEAFF. The CDR3 nucleotides are TGTGCCAGCAGTCGTCGGGACAGGGGCACTGAAGCTTTCTTT.

The chain has TRBV4-1 and TRBJ1-1, with 11 bases fitting TRBD1. The CDR3 covers 18 residues. The junction had 15 bases not matched to a gene; V was cut back by 3 bases and J by 6 bases. Germline V lookup: CDR1 MGHRA, CDR2 YSYEKL. DNA of the CDR3: TGCGCCAGCAGCCATCCTTGGGGGACAGGGGGTCCGGGGCCTGAAGCTTTCTTT. Protein sequence: CASSHPWGTGGPGPEAFF.